This T cell receptor beta chain was recorded in a study of T cells in tuberculosis. At the level of the study: This South African cohort compared adolescents with or without latent tuberculosis against adults with active tuberculosis. Samples predate treatment or fall within its first 7 days.

The time point was: new active TB diagnosis, blood taken before or within 7 days of starting treatment. This CDR3 comprises 13 residues. Trimming cost V 5 bases and J 5 bases; bases outside gene matches: 1. Germline CDR1 and CDR2: ENHRY and SYGVKD. Profiling relied on immunoSEQ multiplex PCR, and the TCRdb table lists in-frame clones only, not all of them. The sample yields 25,000 to 35,000 clones, roughly nine tenths seen once. The gene calls are TRBV10-3 and TRBJ1-5; 9 bases are a match to TRBD1. The material was PBMCs, obtained at tuberculosis diagnosis. The clonotype comes from an adult with tuberculosis. The CDR3 sequence is CAISRQGDQPQHF. The CDR3 DNA sequence: TGTGCCATCAGTCGACAGGGGGATCAGCCCCAGCATTTT.